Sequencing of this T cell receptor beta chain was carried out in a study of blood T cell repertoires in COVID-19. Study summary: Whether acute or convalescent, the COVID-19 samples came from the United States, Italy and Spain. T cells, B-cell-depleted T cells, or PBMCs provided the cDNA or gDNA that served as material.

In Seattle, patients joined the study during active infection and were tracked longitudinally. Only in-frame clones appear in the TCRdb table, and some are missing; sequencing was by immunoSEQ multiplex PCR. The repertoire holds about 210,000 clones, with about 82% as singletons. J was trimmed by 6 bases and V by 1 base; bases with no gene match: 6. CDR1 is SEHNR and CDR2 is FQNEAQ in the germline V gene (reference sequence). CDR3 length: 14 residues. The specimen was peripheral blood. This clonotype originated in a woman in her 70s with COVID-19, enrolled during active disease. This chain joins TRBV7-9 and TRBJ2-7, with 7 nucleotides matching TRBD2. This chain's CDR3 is CASSLGLASGEQYF. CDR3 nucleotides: TGTGCCAGCAGCTTAGGGTTGGCTAGCGGCGAGCAGTACTTC.